This T cell receptor beta chain comes out of a study of post-analysis software for immune sequencing data. Study context: Included courses were relapsing-remitting and secondary progressive multiple sclerosis; progressive-relapsing multiple sclerosis was also included. Study results and limitations: Those samples that were prepared in the same batch co-clustered strongly by F measure. Roughly 5 TRBV segments (TRBV5-6, TRBV5-1 and TRBV20-1 among them) occurred more frequently in patients than in controls.

Trimming removed 2 bases at V and 14 bases at J, with 21 bases between. The CDR3 length is 15 residues. Looked up from germline, CDR1 is KGHSH and CDR2 is LQKENI. Unique-molecular-identifier-tagged TCR beta cDNA libraries were used. Roughly 500,000 cDNA molecules were recovered from an input of roughly 0.95 to 10 million T cells. TCRdb reanalysed the PCR reads using MiXCR and keeps one entry per CDR3 protein. Among 700,000 to 800,000 distinct CDR3 sequences listed, roughly 27% were seen once. This clonotype was seen a handful of times. Its antigen is not known. Source material: blood. The TCR sequence derives from a girl under 18 with multiple sclerosis. The rearrangement uses TRBV18 and TRBJ1-4, with D tentatively TRBD1 (5 bases). The CDR3 DNA reads TGTGCCAGCTCACCAGAGAATGGGCAATGGACACGGCTGTTTTTT. Translating gives CASSPENGQWTRLFF.